This TCR beta chain was identified in a study of T cell changes during pregnancy in multiple sclerosis. The table came from immunoSEQ multiplex PCR; TCRdb's copy has only in-frame clones and leaves some out. In the table there are tens of thousands of clones, about 90% of which are singletons. The trim removed 4 bases at V and 1 base at J, leaving 7 bases unmatched. Germline V gene data show CDR1 as SGHDT and CDR2 as YYEEEE. This CDR3 is built from 17 residues. This specimen consisted of CD4+ T cells from peripheral blood mononuclear cells, obtained in the third trimester of pregnancy. The sequence derives from a female donor with multiple sclerosis, enrolled in a pregnancy study. The chain recombines TRBV5-6 with TRBJ2-5, with TRBD2 matching 13 bases. CDR3 sequence (DNA): TGTGCCAGCAGCCCGGGACTAGCGGGATTTACCCAAGAGACCCAGTACTTC. As protein: CASSPGLAGFTQETQYF.